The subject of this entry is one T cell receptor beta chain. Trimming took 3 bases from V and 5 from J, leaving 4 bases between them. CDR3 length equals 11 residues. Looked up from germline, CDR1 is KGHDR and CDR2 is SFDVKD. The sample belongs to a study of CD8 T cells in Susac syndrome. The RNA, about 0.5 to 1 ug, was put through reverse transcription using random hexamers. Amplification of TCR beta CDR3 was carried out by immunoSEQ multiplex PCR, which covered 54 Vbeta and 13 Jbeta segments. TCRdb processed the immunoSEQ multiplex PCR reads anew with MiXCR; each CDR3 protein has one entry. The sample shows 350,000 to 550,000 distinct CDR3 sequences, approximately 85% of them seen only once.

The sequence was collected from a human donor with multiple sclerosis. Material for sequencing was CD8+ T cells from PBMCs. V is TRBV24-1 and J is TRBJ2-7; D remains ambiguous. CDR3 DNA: TGTGCCACCAGTGATCGGGACGAGCAGTACTTC. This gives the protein CATSDRDEQYF.